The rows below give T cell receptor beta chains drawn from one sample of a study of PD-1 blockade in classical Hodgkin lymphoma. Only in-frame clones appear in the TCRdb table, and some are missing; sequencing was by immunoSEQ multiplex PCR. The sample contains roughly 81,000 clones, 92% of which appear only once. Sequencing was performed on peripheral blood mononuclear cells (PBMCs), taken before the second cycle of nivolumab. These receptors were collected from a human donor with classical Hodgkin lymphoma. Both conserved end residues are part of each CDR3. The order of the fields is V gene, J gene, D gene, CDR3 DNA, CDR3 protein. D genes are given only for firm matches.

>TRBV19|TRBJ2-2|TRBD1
TGTGCCAGTAGTGGACCGGGACAGGGAAGAAGGTCCGGGGAGCTGTTTTTT
CASSGPGQGRRSGELFF
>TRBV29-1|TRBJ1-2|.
TGCAGCGTCCCCGACGCGGGAGGTTCGGACTATGGCTACACCTTC
CSVPDAGGSDYGYTF
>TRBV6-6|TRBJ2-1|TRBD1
TGTGCCAGCACTAAAAGACAGGGGTTCAATGAGCAGTTCTTC
CASTKRQGFNEQFF
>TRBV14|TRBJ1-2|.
TGTGCCAGCAGCCAAGCGAGGGCTTTTGGCTACACCTTC
CASSQARAFGYTF
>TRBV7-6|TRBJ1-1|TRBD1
TGTGCCAGCAGCTTACCGCAGGGGGACATGAACACTGAAGCTTTCTTT
CASSLPQGDMNTEAFF
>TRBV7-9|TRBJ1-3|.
TGTGCCAGCAGCTTTGGTGGCTCTGGAAACACCATATATTTT
CASSFGGSGNTIYF
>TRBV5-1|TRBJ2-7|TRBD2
TGCGCCAGCAGCGGGGGACTAGCGGGAGGGTCCGAGCAGTACTTC
CASSGGLAGGSEQYF
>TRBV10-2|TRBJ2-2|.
TGCGCCAGCAGTGTGCAGAGCACCGGGGAGCTGTTTTTT
CASSVQSTGELFF
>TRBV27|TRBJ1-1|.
TGTGCCAGCAGCAACTATGGGAGGACTGAAGCTTTCTTT
CASSNYGRTEAFF
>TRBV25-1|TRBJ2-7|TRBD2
TGTGCCAGCAGCAACGTAGCGGGAGAGGGCGAGCAGTACTTC
CASSNVAGEGEQYF